This T cell receptor beta chain was sequenced during a study of PD-1 blockade in classical Hodgkin lymphoma. The data were produced by immunoSEQ multiplex PCR, yet TCRdb's version contains in-frame clones alone and is incomplete. The repertoire includes tens of thousands of clones, approximately 91% of them detected once, and around 5% sits in the top ten. This clone was seen more than once but under ten times. Time point: newly diagnosed, previously untreated cHL patient sample. The CDR3 has 15 amino acids. V was pared by 0 bases and J by 2 bases, with 10 bases between. CDR1 and CDR2 (germline): SGDLS, YYNGEE.

Sequences were obtained from peripheral blood mononuclear cells (PBMCs). J is TRBJ2-3 and V is TRBV9; unclear D gene. This clonotype originated in a human donor with classical Hodgkin lymphoma. The CDR3 DNA sequence: TGTGCCAGCAGCGTAGTTCCAGGCCTCACAGATACGCAGTATTTT. Encoded protein: CASSVVPGLTDTQYF.